The 24 T cell receptor beta chains listed next were all sequenced from one sample in a study of blood T cell repertoires in COVID-19. Sequencing was performed with immunoSEQ multiplex PCR; in TCRdb, only in-frame clones are kept and a portion is missing. This table holds 150,000 or so clones, roughly 90% found once. The sample was peripheral blood. The receptors stem from a man aged 60-69 years with active or convalescent COVID-19.

The chain recombines TRBV18 with TRBJ1-3; TRBD1 might be the D (6 bases). With 4 bases removed from V and 0 bases from J, the gap between germline ends came to 16 bases. Germline CDR1 reads KGHSH; CDR2 reads LQKENI. The CDR3 extends over 17 amino acids. CDR3 nucleotides: TGTGCCAGCTCACTCAATAATGGACAGAACTCTGGAAACACCATATATTTT. This codes for CASSLNNGQNSGNTIYF.

V is TRBV27 and J is TRBJ1-3, with D unresolved. This CDR3 region has 15 residues. Germline V CDR1 and CDR2: MNHEY, SMNVEV (reference sequence). Deletions cut 4 bases from V and 0 bases from J, with 10 bases between. CDR3 in amino acids: CASSYSGLSGNTIYF. In nucleotides, the CDR3 is TGTGCCAGCAGTTATTCTGGGCTCTCTGGAAACACCATATATTTT.

This clone came up once. This sequence joins TRBV6-1 and TRBJ2-7, with D possibly TRBD1 on 5 matching bases. The germline V gene has CDR1 MNHNS and CDR2 SASEGT. Trimming pared 5 bases from V and 6 bases from J, leaving 17 bases between. The CDR3 spans 14 residues. In DNA, the CDR3 is TGTGCCAGCAGTCAAAGACCCGGGCAGGGCGAGCAGTACTTC. This translates into CASSQRPGQGEQYF.

The chain links TRBV23-1 to TRBJ2-7; 7 nucleotides match TRBD1. TRBV23-1 is an ORF, with its function uncertain. The CDR3 runs to 15 residues. With V trimmed by 7 bases and J by 1 base, 10 bases remained unmatched. CDR3 region: CASIEFEGASYEQYF. The CDR3 DNA reads as TGCGCCAGCATCGAGTTTGAGGGGGCGTCCTACGAGCAGTACTTC.

V and J are TRBV5-1 and TRBJ2-3; no firm D call. The CDR3 contains 14 residues. The V end lost 2 bases, the J end lost 0 bases, and 7 bases lay between the germline ends. Germline CDR1 reads SGHRS; CDR2 reads YFSETQ. CDR3 sequence reads: CASSLFVSTDTQYF. CDR3 in DNA: TGCGCCAGCAGCTTATTCGTTAGCACAGATACGCAGTATTTT.

This chain uses TRBV6-1 with TRBJ2-1; 7 bases are a match to TRBD2. In germline, CDR1 is MNHNS, CDR2 SASEGT. This CDR3 spans 14 amino acids. V lost 1 base to trimming and J lost 8 bases; unmatched junction nucleotides: 5. CDR3 nucleotide sequence: TGTGCCAGCAGTGAAGGGGGGGGGAGTGATGAGCAGTTCTTC. Its translation: CASSEGGGSDEQFF.

The rearrangement joins TRBV4-2 to TRBJ2-5; TRBD2 matches at 8 bases. There are 18 residues in the CDR3. Germline V gene data show CDR1 as LGHNA and CDR2 as YNFKEQ. V was pared by 0 bases and J by 5 bases, with 14 bases of the junction left unmatched. Here the CDR3 reads CASSQEKLAALGWETQYF. DNA of the CDR3: TGTGCCAGCAGCCAAGAGAAACTAGCGGCCCTTGGGTGGGAGACCCAGTACTTC.

V usage is TRBV14 and J usage is TRBJ2-7; 9 bases agree with TRBD2. The CDR3 is made up of 15 amino acids. Trimming at V came to 1 base and at J to 7 bases, leaving 8 bases not matched to a gene. The germline V gene encodes CDR1 SGHDN and CDR2 FVKESK. CDR3 DNA: TGTGCCAGCAGCCAAGGCAGCGGGGGGCGATGGGAGCAGTACTTC. It encodes CASSQGSGGRWEQYF.

This clone was observed a single time. V is TRBV30 and J is TRBJ2-1, with 7 bases fitting TRBD2. Germline V gene data show CDR1 as GTSNPN and CDR2 as SVGIG (reference sequence). The junction had 9 bases not matched to a gene; V was cut back by 3 bases and J by 10 bases. The CDR3 loop spans 13 amino acids. This chain's CDR3 is CAWSGQLASEQFF. The CDR3 DNA follows: TGTGCCTGGAGCGGACAACTAGCGTCAGAGCAGTTCTTC.

V gene TRBV7-6 combines with J gene TRBJ1-2; unclear D gene. Germline CDR1 reads SGHVS; CDR2 reads FNYEAQ. Trimming pared 1 base from V and 0 bases from J, leaving 6 bases between. There are 14 residues in the CDR3. This CDR3 is CASSLVDTNYGYTF. CDR3 DNA: TGTGCCAGCAGCTTAGTCGACACTAACTATGGCTACACCTTC. Full variable domain (rest looked up from reference TRBV7-6 and TRBJ1-2): GAGVSQSPRYKVTKRGQDVALRCDPISGHVSLYWYRQALGQGPEFLTYFNYEAQQDKSGLPNDRFSAERPEGSISTLTIQRTEQRDSAMYRCASSLVDTNYGYTFGSGTRLTVV.

This chain links TRBV12-5 with TRBJ1-2; 8 positions agree with TRBD1. The V gene end was trimmed by 1 base and the J gene end by 3 bases; junction bases not matched to a gene: 7. The germline CDR1 and CDR2 sequences are LGHNT and FRNRAP. This CDR3 contains 16 residues. The CDR3 is CASGLGGDRGYYGYTF. The CDR3 region has the DNA TGTGCTAGTGGTTTGGGCGGCGACAGGGGATACTATGGCTACACCTTC.

This chain joins TRBV6-5 and TRBJ2-5; D is undetermined. This CDR3 comprises 14 residues. Germline V gene data show CDR1 as MNHEY and CDR2 as SVGAGI. V was shortened by 2 bases and J by 0 bases, with 7 bases between the two germline ends. The CDR3 loop reads CASSYGQDQETQYF. DNA of the CDR3: TGTGCCAGCAGTTACGGGCAGGACCAAGAGACCCAGTACTTC.

This chain joins TRBV28 and TRBJ1-6, with 8 bases lining up with TRBD1. Per germline, CDR1 MDHEN and CDR2 SYDVKM. V lost 7 bases and J lost 5; bases outside the gene matches: 10. The CDR3 totals 16 residues. The CDR3 bases are TGTGCCAGCAACCCACAGGGGGGTCGGGATAATTCACCCCTCCACTTT. Protein product: CASNPQGGRDNSPLHF.

This clone was counted a few times. The V call is TRBV12-5, the J call TRBJ2-2; a possible D gene is TRBD2 (5 bases). Germline CDR1 reads LGHNT; CDR2 reads FRNRAP. The CDR3 is 13 amino acids. Trimming removed 0 bases at V and 6 bases at J, with 5 bases between. The CDR3 nucleotides are TGTGCTAGTGGTTTGGTACTAGCCGGGGAGCTGTTTTTT. It encodes CASGLVLAGELFF.

The chain uses TRBV24-1 and TRBJ2-1, with D perhaps TRBD2 (6 bases). There are 12 residues in the CDR3. Germline assignment: CDR1 KGHDR and CDR2 SFDVKD. V shed 5 bases and J shed 10 bases, with 11 bases lying between them. This chain's CDR3 is CATSAGTREQFF. CDR3 nucleotide sequence: TGTGCCACCAGTGCGGGGACTCGGGAGCAGTTCTTC.

A note on this clone: This same CDR3 is encoded by further DNA sequences in the sample. The chain employs TRBV4-1 and TRBJ1-2; 8 bases agree with TRBD1. This CDR3 region has 14 residues. CDR1 is MGHRA and CDR2 is YSYEKL in the germline V gene. Trimming took 3 bases from V and 8 from J; bases not matched to a gene: 8. DNA for the CDR3: TGCGCCAGCAGCCAGGCGGGACAGGAGGAAGGCTACACCTTC. Its protein product is CASSQAGQEEGYTF.

The V and J genes are TRBV6-5 and TRBJ1-6; 12 bases are a match to TRBD1. The CDR3 is made up of 16 amino acids. Trimming cost V 0 bases and J 10 bases; bases outside gene matches: 4. Germline V gene lookup returns CDR1 MNHEY and CDR2 SVGAGI. DNA for the CDR3: TGTGCCAGCAGTTACTCGCCGGGACAGGGGGCATCACCCCTCCACTTT. Translation gives CASSYSPGQGASPLHF.

V gene TRBV6-5 combines with J gene TRBJ1-1; D remains ambiguous. Trimming removed 2 bases at V and 2 bases at J, with 12 bases between. The CDR3 covers 15 residues. CDR1 is MNHEY, CDR2 SVGAGI, per germline. CDR3 sequence reads: CASSYRGVLNTEAFF. DNA of the CDR3: TGTGCCAGCAGTTACCGCGGGGTCCTAAACACTGAAGCTTTCTTT.

The V and J genes are TRBV27 and TRBJ2-1, with a weak D call TRBD1 (6 bases). V was clipped by 5 bases and J by 0 bases, with 8 bases between them. There are 14 residues in the CDR3. Germline V CDR1 and CDR2: MNHEY, SMNVEV (reference sequence). CDR3 in DNA: TGTGCCAGCAGTCTGGACAGCTCCTACAATGAGCAGTTCTTC. Amino acids: CASSLDSSYNEQFF.

The chain uses TRBV7-2 and TRBJ2-1; 8 bases align to TRBD2. CDR3 length: 16 amino acids. J gave up 0 bases and V 2 bases, and 3 bases lay outside the gene matches. Germline CDR1 and CDR2: SGHTA and FQGNSA. DNA of the CDR3: TGTGCCAGCAGCTTAATAGCGGGGAGCTCCTACAATGAGCAGTTCTTC. Amino acid sequence: CASSLIAGSSYNEQFF. The full variable domain, its missing parts supplied by reference TRBV7-2 and TRBJ2-1, is GAGVSQSPSNKVTEKGKDVELRCDPISGHTALYWYRQSLGQGLEFLIYFQGNSAPDKSGLPSDRFSAERTGGSVSTLTIQRTQQEDSAVYLCASSLIAGSSYNEQFFGPGTRLTVL.

As DNA, the CDR3 is TGTGCTAGTGGTTTGGGTCAGACAGACCAAGAGACCCAGTACTTC. Protein product: CASGLGQTDQETQYF. The rearrangement links TRBV12-5 to TRBJ2-5; the D gene is possibly TRBD1 (5 bases). CDR3 size: 15 residues. From germline, CDR1 is LGHNT and CDR2 FRNRAP. Trimming cost V 1 base and J 0 bases, with 9 bases left between them.

Comments on this clone: The same CDR3 is also encoded by other DNA sequences in this sample. This chain links TRBV19 with TRBJ1-1; 7 bases fit TRBD1. V shed 7 bases and J 1 base; nucleotides not matched to a gene: 6. This CDR3 region has 14 residues. Germline V lookup: CDR1 LNHDA, CDR2 SQIVND (reference sequence). The DNA for the CDR3 is TGTGCCAGTACCAGGACAGGAGGGAACACTGAAGCTTTCTTT. Protein sequence: CASTRTGGNTEAFF.

This chain connects TRBV10-1 to TRBJ1-2; D perhaps matches TRBD1 (6 bases). Germline CDR1 reads WNHNN; CDR2 reads SYGVQD (reference sequence). V dropped 0 bases and J dropped 4 bases, with 9 bases sitting between them. The CDR3 has 14 amino acids. Here the CDR3 DNA reads TGCGCCAGCAGTGAGTCACAGGGATTCTATGGCTACACCTTC. Amino acids: CASSESQGFYGYTF.

This clone came up once. The CDR3 is CASRPGQGHGYTF. The CDR3 DNA follows: TGTGCCAGCAGGCCGGGACAGGGTCATGGCTACACCTTC. V and J are TRBV27 and TRBJ1-2; TRBD1 agrees at 9 bases. This CDR3 has 13 residues. V trimming: 6 bases; J trimming: 6 bases; junction bases outside the gene matches: 5. Germline V lookup: CDR1 MNHEY, CDR2 SMNVEV (reference sequence).